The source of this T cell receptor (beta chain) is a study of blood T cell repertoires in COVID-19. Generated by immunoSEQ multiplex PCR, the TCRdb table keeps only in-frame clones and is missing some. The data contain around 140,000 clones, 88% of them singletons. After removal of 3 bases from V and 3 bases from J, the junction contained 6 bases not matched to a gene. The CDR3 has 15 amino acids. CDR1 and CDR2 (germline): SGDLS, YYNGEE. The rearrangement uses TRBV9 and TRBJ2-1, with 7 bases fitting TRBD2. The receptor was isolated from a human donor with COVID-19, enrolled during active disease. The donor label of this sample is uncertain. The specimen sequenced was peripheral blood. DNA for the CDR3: TGTGCCAGCAGCGCGGGACTACCACTCTACAATGAGCAGTTCTTC. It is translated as CASSAGLPLYNEQFF.